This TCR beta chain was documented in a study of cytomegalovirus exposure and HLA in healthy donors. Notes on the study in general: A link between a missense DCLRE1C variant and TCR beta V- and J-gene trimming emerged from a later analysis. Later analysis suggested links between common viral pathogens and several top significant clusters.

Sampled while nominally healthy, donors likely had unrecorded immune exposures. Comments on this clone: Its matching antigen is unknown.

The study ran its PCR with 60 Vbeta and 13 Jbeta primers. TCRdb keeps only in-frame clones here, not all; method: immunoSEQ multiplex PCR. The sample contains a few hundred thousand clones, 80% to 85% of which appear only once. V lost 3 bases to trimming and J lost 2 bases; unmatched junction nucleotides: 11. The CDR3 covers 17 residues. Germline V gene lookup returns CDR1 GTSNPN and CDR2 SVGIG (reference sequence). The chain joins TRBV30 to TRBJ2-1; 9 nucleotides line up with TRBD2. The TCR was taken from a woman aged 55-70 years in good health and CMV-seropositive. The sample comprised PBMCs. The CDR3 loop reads CAWRRRGGDRAYNEQFF. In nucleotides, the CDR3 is TGTGCCTGGAGGAGGCGGGGGGGGGACAGAGCCTACAATGAGCAGTTCTTC.